The present T cell receptor beta chain was sequenced within a study of blood T cell repertoires in COVID-19. Study-wide context: Donors in the United States, Italy and Spain gave samples during acute or convalescent COVID-19.

The CDR3 is 15 amino acids. V lost 7 bases to trimming and J lost 4 bases; unmatched junction nucleotides: 10. From germline, CDR1 is MNHEY and CDR2 SVGAGI. Patients from Seattle were sampled longitudinally, starting during active infection. The assay was immunoSEQ multiplex PCR, and TCRdb's table has in-frame clones only and misses some. Counted here are about 100,000 clones, about nine tenths occurring once; the ten biggest clones make up roughly 5.2%. The sample comprised peripheral blood. The receptor was isolated from a woman between 45 and 60 years old with COVID-19, enrolled during active disease. This sequence joins TRBV6-5 and TRBJ1-3, with 7 bases matching TRBD1. The CDR3 protein is CASKQGGYAGNTIYF. The CDR3 coding sequence is TGTGCCAGCAAGCAGGGGGGATATGCGGGAAACACCATATATTTT.